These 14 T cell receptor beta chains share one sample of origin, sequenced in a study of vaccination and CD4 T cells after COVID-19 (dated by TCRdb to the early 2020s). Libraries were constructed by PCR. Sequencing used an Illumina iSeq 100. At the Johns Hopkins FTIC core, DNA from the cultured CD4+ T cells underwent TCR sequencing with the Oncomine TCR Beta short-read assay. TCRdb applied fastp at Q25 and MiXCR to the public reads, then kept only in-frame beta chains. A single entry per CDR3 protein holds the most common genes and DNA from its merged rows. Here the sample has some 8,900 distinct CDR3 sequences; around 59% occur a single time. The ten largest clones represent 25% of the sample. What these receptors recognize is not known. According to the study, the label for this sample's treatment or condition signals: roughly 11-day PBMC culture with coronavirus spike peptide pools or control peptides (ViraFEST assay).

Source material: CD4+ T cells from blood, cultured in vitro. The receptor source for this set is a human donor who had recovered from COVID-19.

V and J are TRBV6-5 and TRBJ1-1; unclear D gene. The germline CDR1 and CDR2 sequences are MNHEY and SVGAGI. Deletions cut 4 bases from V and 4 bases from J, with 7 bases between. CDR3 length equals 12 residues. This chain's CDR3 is CASSLNPTEAFF. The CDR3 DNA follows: TGTGCCAGCAGTTTAAATCCCACTGAAGCTTTCTTT.

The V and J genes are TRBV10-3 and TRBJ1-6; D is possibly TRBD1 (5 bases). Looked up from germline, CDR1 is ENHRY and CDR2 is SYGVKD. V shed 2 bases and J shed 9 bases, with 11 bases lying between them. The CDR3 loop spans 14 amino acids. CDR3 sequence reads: CAISEIGHLSPLHF. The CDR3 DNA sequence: TGTGCCATCAGTGAGATAGGACACCTTTCACCCCTCCACTTT.

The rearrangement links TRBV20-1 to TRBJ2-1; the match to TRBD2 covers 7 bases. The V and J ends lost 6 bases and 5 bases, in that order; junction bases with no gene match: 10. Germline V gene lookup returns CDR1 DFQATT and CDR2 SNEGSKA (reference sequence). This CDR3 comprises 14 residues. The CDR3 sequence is CSAGWLADNNEQFF. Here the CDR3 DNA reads TGCAGTGCCGGGTGGCTAGCGGATAACAATGAGCAGTTCTTC.

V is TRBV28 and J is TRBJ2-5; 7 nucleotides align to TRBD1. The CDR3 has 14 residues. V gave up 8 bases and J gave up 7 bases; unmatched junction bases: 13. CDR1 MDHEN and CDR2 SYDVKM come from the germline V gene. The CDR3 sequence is CASGILTGSATQYF. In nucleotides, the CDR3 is TGTGCCAGCGGGATCTTGACAGGGAGTGCGACCCAGTACTTC.

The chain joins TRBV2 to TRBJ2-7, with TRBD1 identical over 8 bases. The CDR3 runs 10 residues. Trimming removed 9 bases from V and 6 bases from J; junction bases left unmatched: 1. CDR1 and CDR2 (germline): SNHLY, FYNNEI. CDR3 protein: CASGQGEQYF. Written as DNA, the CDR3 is TGTGCCAGTGGACAGGGCGAGCAGTACTTC.

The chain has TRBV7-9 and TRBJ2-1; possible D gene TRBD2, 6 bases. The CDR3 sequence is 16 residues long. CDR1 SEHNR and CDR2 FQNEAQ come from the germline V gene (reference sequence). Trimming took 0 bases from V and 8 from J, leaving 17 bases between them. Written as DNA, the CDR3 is TGTGCCAGCAGCTTAGCGGTGGCGCGGACGGGAGATGAGCAGTTCTTC. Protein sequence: CASSLAVARTGDEQFF.

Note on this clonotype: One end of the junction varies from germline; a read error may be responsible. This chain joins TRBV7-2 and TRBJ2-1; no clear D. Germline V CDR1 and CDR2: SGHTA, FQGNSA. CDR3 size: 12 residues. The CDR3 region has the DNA TGTGCCAGCAGCTTAGCTAGGCCTGAGCCGTTCTTC. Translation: CASSLARPEPFF.

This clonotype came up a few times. The CDR3 DNA reads TGCAGTGCTAGAGATAACTACAAAGAGACCCAGTACTTC. This encodes CSARDNYKETQYF. The chain links TRBV20-1 to TRBJ2-5; D unclear. Trimming took 0 bases from V and 3 from J, leaving 8 bases between them. Germline V gene lookup returns CDR1 DFQATT and CDR2 SNEGSKA (reference sequence). The CDR3 extends over 13 amino acids.

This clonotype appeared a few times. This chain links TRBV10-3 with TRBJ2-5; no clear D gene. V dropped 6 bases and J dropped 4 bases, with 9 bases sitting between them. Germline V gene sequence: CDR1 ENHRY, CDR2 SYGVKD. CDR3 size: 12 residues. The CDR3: CAISVKGETQYF. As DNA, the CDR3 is TGTGCCATCAGCGTCAAGGGAGAGACCCAGTACTTC.

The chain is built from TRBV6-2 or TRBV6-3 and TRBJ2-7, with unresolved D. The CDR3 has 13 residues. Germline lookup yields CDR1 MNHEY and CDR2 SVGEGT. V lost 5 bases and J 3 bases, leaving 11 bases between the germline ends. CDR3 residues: CASSPYIDYEQYF. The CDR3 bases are TGTGCCAGCAGTCCGTACATAGACTACGAGCAGTACTTC.

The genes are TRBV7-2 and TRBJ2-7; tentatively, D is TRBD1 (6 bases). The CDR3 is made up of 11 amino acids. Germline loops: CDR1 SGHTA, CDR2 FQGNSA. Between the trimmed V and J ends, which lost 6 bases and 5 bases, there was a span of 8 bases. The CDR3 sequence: CASSRDNEQYF. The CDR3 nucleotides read TGTGCCAGCAGTAGGGACAACGAGCAGTACTTC.

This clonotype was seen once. CDR3 protein: CASSPDREFYEQYF. The CDR3 DNA sequence: TGTGCCAGCAGTCCGGACAGGGAGTTCTACGAGCAGTACTTC. This chain links TRBV6-1 with TRBJ2-7; the match to TRBD1 covers 8 bases. This CDR3 spans 14 amino acids. The V and J ends lost 5 bases and 3 bases, in that order; junction bases with no gene match: 6. Germline lookup yields CDR1 MNHNS and CDR2 SASEGT.

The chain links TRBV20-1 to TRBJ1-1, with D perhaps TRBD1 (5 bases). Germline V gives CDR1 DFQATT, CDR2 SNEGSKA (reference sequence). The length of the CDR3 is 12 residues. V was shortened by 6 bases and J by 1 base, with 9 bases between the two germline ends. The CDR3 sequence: CSAQGRNTEAFF. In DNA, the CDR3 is TGCAGTGCCCAGGGAAGGAACACTGAAGCTTTCTTT.

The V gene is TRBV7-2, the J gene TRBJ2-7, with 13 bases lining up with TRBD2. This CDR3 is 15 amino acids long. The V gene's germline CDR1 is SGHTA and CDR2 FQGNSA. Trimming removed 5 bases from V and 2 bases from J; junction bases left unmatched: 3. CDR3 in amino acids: CASSPGTSGTYEQYF. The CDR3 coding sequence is TGTGCCAGCAGCCCGGGGACTAGCGGGACCTACGAGCAGTACTTC.